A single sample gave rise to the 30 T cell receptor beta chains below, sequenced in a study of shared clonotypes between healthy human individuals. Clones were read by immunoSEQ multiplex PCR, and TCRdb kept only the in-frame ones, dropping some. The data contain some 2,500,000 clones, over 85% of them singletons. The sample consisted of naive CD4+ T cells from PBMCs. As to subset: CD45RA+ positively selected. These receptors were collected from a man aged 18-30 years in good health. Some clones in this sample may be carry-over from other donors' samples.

CDR3 amino acids: CAVTDAGGNTEAFF. The CDR3, as DNA: TGTGCCGTGACCGATGCCGGTGGGAACACTGAAGCTTTCTTT. The chain is built from TRBV5-4 and TRBJ1-1; D uncertain. The germline V gene encodes CDR1 SGHNT and CDR2 YYREEE (reference sequence). V lost 10 bases and J 1 base, leaving 17 bases between the germline ends. This CDR3 spans 14 amino acids.

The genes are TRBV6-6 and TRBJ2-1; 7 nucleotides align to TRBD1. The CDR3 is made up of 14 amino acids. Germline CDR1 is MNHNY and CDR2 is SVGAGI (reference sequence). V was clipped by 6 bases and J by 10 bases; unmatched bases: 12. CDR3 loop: CASRGDRVIGEQFF. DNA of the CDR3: TGTGCCAGCAGGGGAGACAGGGTCATCGGCGAGCAGTTCTTC.

The CDR3: CASSEEDEKLFF. As DNA, the CDR3 is TGTGCCAGCAGTGAGGAAGATGAAAAACTGTTTTTT. The chain has TRBV2 and TRBJ1-4, with D unclear. CDR1 is SNHLY, CDR2 FYNNEI, per germline. There are 12 residues in the CDR3. The germline V and J ends were trimmed by 3 bases and 6 bases, with 5 bases remaining between them. Full variable domain (rest looked up from reference TRBV2 and TRBJ1-4): EPEVTQTPSHQVTQMGQEVILRCVPISNHLYFYWYRQILGQKVEFLVSFYNNEISEKSEIFDDQFSVERPDGSNFTLKIRSTKLEDSAMYFCASSEEDEKLFFGSGTQLSVL.

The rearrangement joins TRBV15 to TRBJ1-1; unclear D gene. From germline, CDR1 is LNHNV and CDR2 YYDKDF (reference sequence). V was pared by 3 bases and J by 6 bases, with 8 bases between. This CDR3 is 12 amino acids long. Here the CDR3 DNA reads TGTGCCACCAGCAGGGGTTTGGCTGAAGCTTTCTTT. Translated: CATSRGLAEAFF.

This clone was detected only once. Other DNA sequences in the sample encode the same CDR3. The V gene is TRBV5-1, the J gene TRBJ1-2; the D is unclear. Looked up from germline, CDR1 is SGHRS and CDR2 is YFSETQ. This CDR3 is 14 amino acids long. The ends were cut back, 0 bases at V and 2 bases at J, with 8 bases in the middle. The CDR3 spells CASSLDSGNYGYTF. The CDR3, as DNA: TGCGCCAGCAGCTTGGACAGCGGGAACTATGGCTACACCTTC.

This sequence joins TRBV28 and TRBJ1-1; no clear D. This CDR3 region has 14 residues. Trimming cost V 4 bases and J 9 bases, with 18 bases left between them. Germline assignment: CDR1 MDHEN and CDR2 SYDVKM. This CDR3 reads CASSSGLEVLKAFF. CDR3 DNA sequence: TGTGCCAGCAGTTCTGGGCTCGAGGTTTTGAAAGCTTTCTTT. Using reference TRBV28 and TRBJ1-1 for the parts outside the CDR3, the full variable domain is DVKVTQSSRYLVKRTGEKVFLECVQDMDHENMFWYRQDPGLGLRLIYFSYDVKMKEKGDIPEGYSVSREKKERFSLILESASTNQTSMYLCASSSGLEVLKAFFGQGTRLTVV.

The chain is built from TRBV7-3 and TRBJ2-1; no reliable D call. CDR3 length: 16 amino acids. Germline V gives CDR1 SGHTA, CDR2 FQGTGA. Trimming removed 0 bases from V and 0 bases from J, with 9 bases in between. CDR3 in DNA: TGTGCCAGCAGCTTAACTGGGCGCAGCTCCTACAATGAGCAGTTCTTC. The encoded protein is CASSLTGRSSYNEQFF.

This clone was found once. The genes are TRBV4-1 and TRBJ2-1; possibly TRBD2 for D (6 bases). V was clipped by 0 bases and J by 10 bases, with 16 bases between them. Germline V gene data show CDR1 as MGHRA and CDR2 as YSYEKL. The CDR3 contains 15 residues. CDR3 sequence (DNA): TGCGCCAGCAGCCAAGATCTTATCGCCCTAGCGGAGCAGTTCTTC. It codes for CASSQDLIALAEQFF.

CDR3 DNA sequence: TGTGCCAGCAGCTTTGGGAGACAGTCACACTATGGCTACACCTTC. This codes for CASSFGRQSHYGYTF. This rearrangement joins TRBV28 to TRBJ1-2, with TRBD1 as a possible D gene (5 bases). Deletions cut 6 bases from V and 3 bases from J, with 17 bases between. CDR1 MDHEN and CDR2 SYDVKM come from the germline V gene. This CDR3 contains 15 residues.

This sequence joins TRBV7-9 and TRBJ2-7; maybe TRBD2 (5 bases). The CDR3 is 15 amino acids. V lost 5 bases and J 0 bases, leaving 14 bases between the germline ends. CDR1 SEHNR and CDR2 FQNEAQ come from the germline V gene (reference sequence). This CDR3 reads CASSPLRELSYEQYF. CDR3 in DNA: TGTGCCAGCAGCCCATTGAGGGAGCTCTCCTACGAGCAGTACTTC.

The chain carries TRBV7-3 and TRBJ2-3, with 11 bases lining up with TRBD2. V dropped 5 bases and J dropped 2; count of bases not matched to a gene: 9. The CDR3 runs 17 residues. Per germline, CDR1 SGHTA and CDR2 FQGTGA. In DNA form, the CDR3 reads TGTGCCAGCAGCCAAGACCGACTAGCGGGGAACACAGATACGCAGTATTTT. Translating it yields CASSQDRLAGNTDTQYF. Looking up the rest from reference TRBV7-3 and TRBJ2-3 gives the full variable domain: GAGVSQTPSNKVTEKGKYVELRCDPISGHTALYWYRQSLGQGPEFLIYFQGTGAADDSGLPNDRFFAVRPEGSVSTLKIQRTERGDSAVYLCASSQDRLAGNTDTQYFGPGTRLTVL.

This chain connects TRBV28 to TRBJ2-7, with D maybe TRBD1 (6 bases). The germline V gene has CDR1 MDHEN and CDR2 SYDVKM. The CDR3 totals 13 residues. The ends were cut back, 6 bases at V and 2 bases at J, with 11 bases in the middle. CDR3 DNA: TGTGCCAGCAGGACAGGTAACACCTACGAGCAGTACTTC. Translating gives CASRTGNTYEQYF.

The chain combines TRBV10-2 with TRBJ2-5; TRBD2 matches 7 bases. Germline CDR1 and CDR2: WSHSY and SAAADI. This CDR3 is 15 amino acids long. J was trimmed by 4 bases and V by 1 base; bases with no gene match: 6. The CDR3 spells CASSEWREPPETQYF. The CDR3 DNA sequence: TGCGCCAGCAGTGAGTGGCGGGAGCCCCCAGAGACCCAGTACTTC.

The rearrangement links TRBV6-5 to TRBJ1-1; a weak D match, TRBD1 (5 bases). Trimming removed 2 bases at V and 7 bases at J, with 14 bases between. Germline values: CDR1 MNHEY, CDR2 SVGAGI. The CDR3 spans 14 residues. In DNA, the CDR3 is TGTGCCAGCAGTTACCCGGGTAGGGACGGTGAAGCTTTCTTT. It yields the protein CASSYPGRDGEAFF.

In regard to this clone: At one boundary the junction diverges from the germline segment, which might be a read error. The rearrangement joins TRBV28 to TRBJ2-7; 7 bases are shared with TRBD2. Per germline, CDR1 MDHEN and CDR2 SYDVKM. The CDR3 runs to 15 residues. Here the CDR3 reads CTSGGGRVPSYEQYF. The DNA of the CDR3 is TGTACCAGCGGCGGAGGGAGGGTCCCTTCCTACGAGCAGTACTTC.

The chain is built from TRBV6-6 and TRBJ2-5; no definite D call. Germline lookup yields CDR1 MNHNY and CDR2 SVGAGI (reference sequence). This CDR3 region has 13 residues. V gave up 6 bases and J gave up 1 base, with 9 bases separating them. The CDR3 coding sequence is TGTGCCAGCAGCTCACGTGCCCAAGAGACCCAGTACTTC. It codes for CASSSRAQETQYF.

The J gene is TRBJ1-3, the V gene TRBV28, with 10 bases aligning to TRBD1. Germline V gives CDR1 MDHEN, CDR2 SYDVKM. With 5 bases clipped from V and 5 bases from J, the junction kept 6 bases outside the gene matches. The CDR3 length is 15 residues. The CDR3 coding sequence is TGTGCCAGCAGTCCCCCGACAGGGGGCAGAAACACCATATATTTT. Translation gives CASSPPTGGRNTIYF.

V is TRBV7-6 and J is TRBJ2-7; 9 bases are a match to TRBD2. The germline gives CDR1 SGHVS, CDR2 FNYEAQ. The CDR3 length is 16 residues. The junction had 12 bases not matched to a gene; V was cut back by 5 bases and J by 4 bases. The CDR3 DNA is TGTGCCAGCAGCGGGAAGACTAGCGGAGGGAGGTACGAGCAGTACTTC. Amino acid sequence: CASSGKTSGGRYEQYF.

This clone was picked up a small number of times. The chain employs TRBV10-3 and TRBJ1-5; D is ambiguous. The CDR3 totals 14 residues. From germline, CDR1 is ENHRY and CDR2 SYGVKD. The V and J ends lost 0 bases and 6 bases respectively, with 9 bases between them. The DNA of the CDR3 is TGTGCCATCAGTGAGTCAGTCGTTGGTCAGCCCCAGCATTTT. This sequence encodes CAISESVVGQPQHF.

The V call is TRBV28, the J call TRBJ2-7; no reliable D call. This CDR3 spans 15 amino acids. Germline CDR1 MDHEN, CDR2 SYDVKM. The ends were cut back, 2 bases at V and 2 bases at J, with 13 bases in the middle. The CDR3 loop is CASSLESALAYEQYF. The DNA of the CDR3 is TGTGCCAGCAGTTTAGAGTCCGCCTTAGCCTACGAGCAGTACTTC.

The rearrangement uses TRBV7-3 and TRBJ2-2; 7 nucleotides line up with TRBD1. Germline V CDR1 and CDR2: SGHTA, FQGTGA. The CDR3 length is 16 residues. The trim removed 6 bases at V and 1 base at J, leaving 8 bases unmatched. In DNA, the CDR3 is TGTGCCAGCAGTTTATTCGACAGGGAGAACACCGGGGAGCTGTTTTTT. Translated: CASSLFDRENTGELFF. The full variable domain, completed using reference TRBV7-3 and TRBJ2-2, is GAGVSQTPSNKVTEKGKYVELRCDPISGHTALYWYRQSLGQGPEFLIYFQGTGAADDSGLPNDRFFAVRPEGSVSTLKIQRTERGDSAVYLCASSLFDRENTGELFFGEGSRLTVL.

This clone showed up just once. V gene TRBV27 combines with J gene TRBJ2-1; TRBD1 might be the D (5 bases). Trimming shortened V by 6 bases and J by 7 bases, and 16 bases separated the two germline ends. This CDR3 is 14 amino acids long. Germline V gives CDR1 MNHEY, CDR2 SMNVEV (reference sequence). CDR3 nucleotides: TGTGCCAGCAGCATCATTGACAGACAAAATGAGCAGTTCTTC. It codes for CASSIIDRQNEQFF.

CDR3 sequence: CASSLGGPGLTYEQYF. The CDR3 DNA sequence: TGCGCCAGCAGCTTGGGGGGACCGGGACTTACCTACGAGCAGTACTTC. The V call is TRBV5-1, the J call TRBJ2-7; D may be TRBD2 (6 bases). This CDR3 has 16 residues. The V and J ends lost 0 bases and 2 bases respectively, with 15 bases between them. CDR1 and CDR2 from the germline V gene are SGHRS and YFSETQ.

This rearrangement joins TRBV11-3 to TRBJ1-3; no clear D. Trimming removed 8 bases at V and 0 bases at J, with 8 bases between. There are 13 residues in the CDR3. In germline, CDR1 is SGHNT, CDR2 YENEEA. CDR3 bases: TGTGCCAGCTCGATAAGCTCTGGAAACACCATATATTTT. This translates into CASSISSGNTIYF.

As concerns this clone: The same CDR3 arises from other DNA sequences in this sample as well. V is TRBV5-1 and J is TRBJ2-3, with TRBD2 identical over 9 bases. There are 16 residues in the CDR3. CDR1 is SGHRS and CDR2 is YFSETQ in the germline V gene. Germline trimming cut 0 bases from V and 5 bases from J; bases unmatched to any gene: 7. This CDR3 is CASSLGPGLAGDTQYF. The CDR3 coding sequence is TGCGCCAGCAGCTTGGGGCCGGGACTAGCTGGAGATACGCAGTATTTT.

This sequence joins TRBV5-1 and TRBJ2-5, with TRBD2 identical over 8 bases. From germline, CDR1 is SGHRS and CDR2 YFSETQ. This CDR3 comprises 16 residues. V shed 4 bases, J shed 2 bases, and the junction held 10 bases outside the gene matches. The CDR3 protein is CASSPGAGGRQETQYF. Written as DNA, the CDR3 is TGCGCCAGCAGCCCCGGGGCGGGGGGTAGACAAGAGACCCAGTACTTC.

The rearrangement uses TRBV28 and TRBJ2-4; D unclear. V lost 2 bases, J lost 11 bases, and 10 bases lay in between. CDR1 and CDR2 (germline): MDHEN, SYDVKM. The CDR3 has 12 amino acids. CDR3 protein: CASSLPRRVQYF. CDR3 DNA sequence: TGTGCCAGCAGTTTACCCCGTCGGGTTCAGTACTTC.

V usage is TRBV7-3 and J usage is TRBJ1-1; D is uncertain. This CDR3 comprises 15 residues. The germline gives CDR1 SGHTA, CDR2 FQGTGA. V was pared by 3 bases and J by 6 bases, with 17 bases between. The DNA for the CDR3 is TGTGCCAGCAGCTTGGCGGGCCTCGCGGTCTCTGAAGCTTTCTTT. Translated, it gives CASSLAGLAVSEAFF.

CDR3 sequence (DNA): TGTGCCAGCCGACCCGGAGACAGGACTGGAAACACCATATATTTT. It specifies CASRPGDRTGNTIYF. The genes are TRBV6-1 and TRBJ1-3, with D possibly being TRBD1 (6 bases). V lost 8 bases, J lost 2 bases, and 16 bases lay in between. Per the germline V gene, CDR1 is MNHNS and CDR2 is SASEGT. This CDR3 region has 15 residues.

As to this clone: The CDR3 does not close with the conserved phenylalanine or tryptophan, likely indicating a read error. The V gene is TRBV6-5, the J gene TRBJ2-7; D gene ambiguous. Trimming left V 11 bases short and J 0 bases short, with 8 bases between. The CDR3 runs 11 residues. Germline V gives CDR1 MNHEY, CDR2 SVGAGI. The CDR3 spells CAAASSYEQYL. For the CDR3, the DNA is TGTGCCGCAGCCAGCTCCTACGAGCAGTACCTC.